The 14 T cell receptor beta chains given below trace back to one sample, sequenced in a study of T cell responses to AZD1222 COVID-19 vaccine (dated by TCRdb to the early 2020s). Receptor amplification or capture employed the immunoSEQ multiplex PCR assay. The source is immuneACCESS, and TCRdb retained only in-frame sequences with V and J called. Part of the clones is not carried over; for the studies checked, unresolved V genes explain less than half of this, and the remainder is unexplained. Here the sample has about 150,000 clones; 85% occur a single time. The leading ten clones occupy around 8.3% of the sample. Explained via the paper, the time point label denotes: about 28 days (+/-7) after the second vaccine dose. Explained via the paper, the treatment or condition label denotes: meningococcal conjugate vaccine given as trial control. The sample here was peripheral blood, taken 28 days after the second dose of the MenACWY control vaccine. All receptors derive from an adult who received the MenACWY meningococcal vaccine as a control.

The rearrangement links TRBV7-9 to TRBJ2-5; the D gene is possibly TRBD1 (8 bases). This CDR3 contains 14 residues. Germline V gene sequence: CDR1 SEHNR, CDR2 FQNEAQ (reference sequence). The germline V and J ends were trimmed by 4 bases and 4 bases, with 13 bases remaining between them. The CDR3 loop is CASSSDREGETQYF. For the CDR3, the DNA is TGTGCCAGCAGCTCGGACAGGGAGGGAGAGACCCAGTACTTC.

This clone was seen a few times. The gene calls are TRBV6-5 and TRBJ2-2; 8 bases are a match to TRBD2. The CDR3 totals 14 residues. Germline CDR1 and CDR2: MNHEY and SVGAGI. With 5 bases clipped from V and 7 bases from J, the junction kept 6 bases outside the gene matches. The CDR3 here is CASSPHSGVGELFF. CDR3 in DNA: TGTGCCAGCAGTCCTCATAGCGGGGTCGGGGAGCTGTTTTTT.

This clone was detected only a few times. V is TRBV9 and J is TRBJ2-7; 7 bases fit TRBD1. This CDR3 spans 15 amino acids. After removal of 0 bases from V and 5 bases from J, the junction contained 8 bases not matched to a gene. Per germline, CDR1 SGDLS and CDR2 YYNGEE. This chain's CDR3 is CASSVGQGRYDEQYF. The CDR3 DNA is TGTGCCAGCAGCGTAGGACAGGGAAGGTATGACGAGCAGTACTTC.

V gene TRBV9 combines with J gene TRBJ2-3, with 15 positions matching TRBD2. CDR3 length: 17 amino acids. From germline, CDR1 is SGDLS and CDR2 YYNGEE. V lost 4 bases and J lost 3; bases outside the gene matches: 6. CDR3 sequence (DNA): TGTGCCAGCAGCAAAAGGGGACTAGCGGGAGGAACAGATACGCAGTATTTT. Its translation: CASSKRGLAGGTDTQYF.

The chain combines TRBV21-1 with TRBJ1-4; the table assigns TRBD1, which was not confirmed against the DNA. TRBV21-1 is deemed a pseudogene. The CDR3 is 15 amino acids. The CDR3 region has the DNA TGTGCCAGCAGCAAACGTCGGCAGGGGGATGAAAAACTGTTTTTT. Translation: CASSKRRQGDEKLFF.

The chain joins TRBV6-5 to TRBJ1-2, with D unresolved. The CDR3 has 14 residues. The germline gives CDR1 MNHEY, CDR2 SVGAGI. The V end was cut by 0 bases, the J end by 8 bases, with 13 bases between. This chain's CDR3 is CASSYSTLSGGYTF. The CDR3, as DNA: TGTGCCAGCAGTTACTCAACATTGTCGGGGGGCTACACCTTC.

This clone was seen just once. The chain combines TRBV28 with TRBJ2-1; maybe TRBD1 (5 bases). Germline CDR1 and CDR2: MDHEN and SYDVKM. V gave up 5 bases and J gave up 10 bases, with 18 bases separating them. The CDR3 extends over 14 amino acids. The CDR3 region is CASSMIPQGREQFF. In nucleotides, the CDR3 is TGTGCCAGCAGTATGATACCTCAGGGAAGGGAGCAGTTCTTC.

This clone was counted once. This sequence joins TRBV11-2 and TRBJ1-2; D might be TRBD1 (5 bases). Germline V gene lookup returns CDR1 SGHAT and CDR2 FQNNGV. There are 15 residues in the CDR3. V gave up 1 base and J gave up 0 bases, with 9 bases separating them. As DNA, the CDR3 is TGTGCCAGCAGCTTAGGGGCGGGGGCTAACTATGGCTACACCTTC. As protein: CASSLGAGANYGYTF. Drawing the rest from reference TRBV11-2 and TRBJ1-2, the complete variable domain is EAGVAQSPRYKIIEKRQSVAFWCNPISGHATLYWYQQILGQGPKLLIQFQNNGVVDDSQLPKDRFSAERLKGVDSTLKIQPAKLEDSAVYLCASSLGAGANYGYTFGSGTRLTVV.

The chain carries TRBV9 and TRBJ2-7; no clear D gene. Trimming took 3 bases from V and 2 from J, leaving 3 bases between them. The CDR3 contains 11 residues. CDR1 and CDR2 from the germline V gene are SGDLS and YYNGEE. CDR3 residues: CASSAPYEQYF. CDR3 in DNA: TGTGCCAGCAGCGCACCCTACGAGCAGTACTTC.

This clone came up a few times. The rearrangement joins TRBV7-3 to TRBJ2-1; 11 positions agree with TRBD2. Germline V gene sequence: CDR1 SGHTA, CDR2 FQGTGA. The V segment lost 3 bases and the J segment 8 bases; nucleotides outside the gene matches: 12. The CDR3 consists of 17 residues. CDR3 sequence reads: CASSFLPASGRSDEQFF. CDR3 DNA: TGTGCCAGCAGCTTCCTCCCGGCTAGCGGGAGGTCCGATGAGCAGTTCTTC.

V is TRBV28 and J is TRBJ1-2; D gene unclear. The CDR3 totals 15 residues. CDR1 is MDHEN and CDR2 is SYDVKM in the germline V gene. V was cut by 4 bases and J by 4 bases, with 16 bases left in between. CDR3 protein: CASSSNQVQFYGYTF. DNA for the CDR3: TGTGCCAGCAGTTCGAACCAGGTCCAGTTCTATGGCTACACCTTC.

This chain connects TRBV5-1 to TRBJ2-1; 11 positions match TRBD2. The CDR3 extends over 16 amino acids. Per the germline V gene, CDR1 is SGHRS and CDR2 is YFSETQ. V shed 7 bases and J 12 bases; nucleotides not matched to a gene: 18. The CDR3 region is CASGQLTGTSGQGQFF. The CDR3 DNA reads TGCGCCAGCGGACAATTAACCGGGACTAGCGGTCAAGGGCAGTTCTTC. Full variable domain (remainder filled in from reference TRBV5-1 and TRBJ2-1): KAGVTQTPRYLIKTRGQQVTLSCSPISGHRSVSWYQQTPGQGLQFLFEYFSETQRNKGNFPGRFSGRQFSNSRSEMNVSTLELGDSALYLCASGQLTGTSGQGQFFGPGTRLTVL.

The chain couples TRBV19 to TRBJ1-2; D gene unclear. This CDR3 comprises 15 residues. Trimming took 7 bases from V and 3 from J, leaving 18 bases between them. Germline loops: CDR1 LNHDA, CDR2 SQIVND (reference sequence). In DNA form, the CDR3 reads TGTGCCAGTAAGAGACGAGGGCTTAGCGACTATGGCTACACCTTC. Translation: CASKRRGLSDYGYTF.

The rearrangement uses TRBV2 and TRBJ2-1; 10 bases match TRBD2. V shed 6 bases, J shed 5 bases, and the junction held 10 bases outside the gene matches. The CDR3 runs to 16 residues. Germline CDR1 is SNHLY and CDR2 is FYNNEI. In DNA, the CDR3 is TGTGCCAGCAGCCTTGGGCTAGCGGGGGTCGACAATGAGCAGTTCTTC. It encodes CASSLGLAGVDNEQFF.